The 4 T cell receptor beta chains listed next were all sequenced from one sample in a study of naive and memory T cell subsets. Points from the study as a whole: Possibly reflecting memory cells re-expressing CD45RA, a few larger clonotypes occurred in naive repertoires, especially CD8.

For these TCRs, the target antigens are not known. Both TRBC1 and TRBC2 were covered by a beta constant-region primer of two equimolar oligonucleotides. Ligated cDNA was amplified by four rounds of PCR with nested alpha and beta constant-region primers and SP2. TCRdb re-analysed the UMI-ligation and nested PCR reads in MiXCR, keeping a single row per CDR3 protein. This table has more than 95,000 distinct CDR3 sequences, approximately 15% appearing once. The sequencing input was naive CD8+ T cells from blood. The receptors shown here come from a human donor in good health.

J is TRBJ1-2 and V is TRBV14; D is undetermined. Per the germline V gene, CDR1 is SGHDN and CDR2 is FVKESK. Between the trimmed V and J ends, which lost 2 bases and 6 bases, there was a span of 19 bases. CDR3 size: 16 residues. The chain's CDR3 is CASSQCCGPPRHGYTF. CDR3 DNA: TGTGCCAGCAGCCAATGCTGCGGGCCTCCGAGACATGGCTACACCTTC.

There are many counts of this clonotype. This rearrangement joins TRBV3-1 to TRBJ1-2; D is unclear. The ends were cut back, 0 bases at V and 0 bases at J, with 11 bases in the middle. The CDR3 is 16 residues long. Germline lookup yields CDR1 LGHDT and CDR2 YNNKEL (reference sequence). The CDR3 coding sequence is TGTGCCAGCAGCCAAGATAGGACGAAAACTAACTATGGCTACACCTTC. Residues: CASSQDRTKTNYGYTF.

This clonotype was counted at least ten times. The genes are TRBV11-2 and TRBJ2-1, with TRBD2 matching 10 bases. From germline, CDR1 is SGHAT and CDR2 FQNNGV. This CDR3 is built from 16 residues. With V trimmed by 5 bases and J by 4 bases, 8 bases remained unmatched. The CDR3 here is CASSASGLAAYNEQFF. The CDR3 nucleotides read TGTGCCAGCAGCGCATCTGGACTAGCGGCTTACAATGAGCAGTTCTTC.

The J gene is TRBJ2-3, the V gene TRBV2, with no clear D. CDR1 SNHLY and CDR2 FYNNEI come from the germline V gene. CDR3 length: 12 amino acids. V lost 3 bases and J 8 bases, leaving 9 bases between the germline ends. CDR3 amino acids: CASSDYIFTQYF. For the CDR3, the DNA is TGTGCCAGCAGTGACTACATATTTACGCAGTATTTT.